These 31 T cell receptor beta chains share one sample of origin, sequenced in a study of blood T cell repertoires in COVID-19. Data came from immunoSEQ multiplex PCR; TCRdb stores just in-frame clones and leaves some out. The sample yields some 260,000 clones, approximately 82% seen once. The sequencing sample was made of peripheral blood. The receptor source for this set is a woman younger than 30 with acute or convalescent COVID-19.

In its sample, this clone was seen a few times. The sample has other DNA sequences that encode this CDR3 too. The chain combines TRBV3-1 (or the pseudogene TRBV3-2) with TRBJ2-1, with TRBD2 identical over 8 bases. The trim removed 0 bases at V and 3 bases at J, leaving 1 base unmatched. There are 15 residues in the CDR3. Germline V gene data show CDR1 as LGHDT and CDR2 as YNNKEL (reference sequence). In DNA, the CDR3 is TGTGCCAGCAGCCAAGATGGGACTAGCTACAATGAGCAGTTCTTC. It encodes CASSQDGTSYNEQFF.

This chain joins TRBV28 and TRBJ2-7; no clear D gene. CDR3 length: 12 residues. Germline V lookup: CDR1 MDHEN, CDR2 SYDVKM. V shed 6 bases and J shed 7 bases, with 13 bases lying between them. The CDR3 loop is CASSYQVGEQYF. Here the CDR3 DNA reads TGTGCCAGCAGCTACCAAGTCGGGGAGCAGTACTTC.

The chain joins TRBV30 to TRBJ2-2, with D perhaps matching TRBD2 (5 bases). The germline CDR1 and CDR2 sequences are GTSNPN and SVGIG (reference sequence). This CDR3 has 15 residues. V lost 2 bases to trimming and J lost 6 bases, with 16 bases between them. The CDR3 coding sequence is TGTGCCTGGAGTCGGGGTCTTGGGTCACCCGGGGAGCTGTTTTTT. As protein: CAWSRGLGSPGELFF.

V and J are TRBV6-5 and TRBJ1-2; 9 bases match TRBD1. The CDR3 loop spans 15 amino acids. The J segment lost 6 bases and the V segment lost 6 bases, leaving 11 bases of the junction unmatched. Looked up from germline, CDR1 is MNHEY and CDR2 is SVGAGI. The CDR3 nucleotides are TGTGCCAGCAGCCGTCCCGGGACAGGGTTTAATGGCTACACCTTC. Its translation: CASSRPGTGFNGYTF.

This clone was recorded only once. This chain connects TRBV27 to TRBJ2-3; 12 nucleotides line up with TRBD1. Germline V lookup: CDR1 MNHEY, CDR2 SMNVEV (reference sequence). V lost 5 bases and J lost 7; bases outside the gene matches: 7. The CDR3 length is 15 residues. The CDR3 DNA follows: TGTGCCAGCAGTGTGGGACAGGGGGCTGGATATACGCAGTATTTT. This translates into CASSVGQGAGYTQYF.

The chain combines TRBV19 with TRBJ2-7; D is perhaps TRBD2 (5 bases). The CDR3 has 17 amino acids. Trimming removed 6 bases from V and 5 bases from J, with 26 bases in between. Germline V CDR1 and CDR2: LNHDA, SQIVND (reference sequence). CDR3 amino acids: CASSLISGSAALHEQYF. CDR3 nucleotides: TGTGCCAGTAGCCTCATCAGTGGGTCAGCGGCTCTGCACGAGCAGTACTTC.

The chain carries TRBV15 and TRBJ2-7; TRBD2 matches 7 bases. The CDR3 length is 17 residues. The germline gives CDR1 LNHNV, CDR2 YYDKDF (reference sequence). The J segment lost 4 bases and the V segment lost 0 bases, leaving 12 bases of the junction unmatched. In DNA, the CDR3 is TGTGCCACCAGCAGAGAGGGAGGGTCTGAACCCCATTACGAGCAGTACTTC. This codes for CATSREGGSEPHYEQYF.

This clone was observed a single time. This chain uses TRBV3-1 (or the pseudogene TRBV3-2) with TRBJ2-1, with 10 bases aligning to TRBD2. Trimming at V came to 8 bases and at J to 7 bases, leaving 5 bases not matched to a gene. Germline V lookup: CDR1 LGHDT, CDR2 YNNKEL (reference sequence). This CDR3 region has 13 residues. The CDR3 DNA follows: TGTGCCAGCCGGGGACTAGCGAGGAATGAGCAGTTCTTC. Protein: CASRGLARNEQFF.

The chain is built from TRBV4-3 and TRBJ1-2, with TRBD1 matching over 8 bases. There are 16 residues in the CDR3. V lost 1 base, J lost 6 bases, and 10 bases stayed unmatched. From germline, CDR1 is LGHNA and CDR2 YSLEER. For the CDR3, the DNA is TGCGCCAGCAGCCAAGTCCCGCGCCGGACAGGGAATGGCTACACCTTC. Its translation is CASSQVPRRTGNGYTF.

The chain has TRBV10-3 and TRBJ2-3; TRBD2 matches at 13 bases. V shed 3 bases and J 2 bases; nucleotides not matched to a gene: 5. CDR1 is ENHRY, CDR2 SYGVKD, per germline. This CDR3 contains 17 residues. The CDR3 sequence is CAISDPTSGRHTDTQYF. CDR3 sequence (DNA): TGTGCCATCAGTGACCCGACTAGCGGGAGGCACACAGATACGCAGTATTTT.

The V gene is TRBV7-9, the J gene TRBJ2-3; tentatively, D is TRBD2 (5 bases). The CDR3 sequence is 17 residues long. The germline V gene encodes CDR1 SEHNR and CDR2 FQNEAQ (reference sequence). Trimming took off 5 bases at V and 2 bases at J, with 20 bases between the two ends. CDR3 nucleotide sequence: TGTGCCAGCAGCCCAGCCCTCCCTGGGAGAGACACAGATACGCAGTATTTT. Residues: CASSPALPGRDTDTQYF.

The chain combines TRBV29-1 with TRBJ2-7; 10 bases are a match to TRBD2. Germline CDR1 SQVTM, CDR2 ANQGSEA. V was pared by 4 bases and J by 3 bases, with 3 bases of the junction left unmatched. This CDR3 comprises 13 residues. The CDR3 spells CSVGTSGNYEQYF. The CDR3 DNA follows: TGCAGCGTTGGGACTAGCGGAAACTACGAGCAGTACTTC.

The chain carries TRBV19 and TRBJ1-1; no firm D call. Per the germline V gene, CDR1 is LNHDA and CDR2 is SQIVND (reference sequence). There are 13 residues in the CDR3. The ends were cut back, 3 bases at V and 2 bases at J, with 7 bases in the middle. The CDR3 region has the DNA TGTGCCAGTAGTATTATCCCTAACACTGAAGCTTTCTTT. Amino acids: CASSIIPNTEAFF.

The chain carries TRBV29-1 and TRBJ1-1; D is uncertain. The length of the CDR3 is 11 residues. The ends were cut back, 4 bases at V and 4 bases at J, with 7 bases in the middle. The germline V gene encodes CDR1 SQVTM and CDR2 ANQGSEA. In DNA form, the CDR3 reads TGCAGCGTTGTCGAGGGCACTGAAGCTTTCTTT. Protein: CSVVEGTEAFF.

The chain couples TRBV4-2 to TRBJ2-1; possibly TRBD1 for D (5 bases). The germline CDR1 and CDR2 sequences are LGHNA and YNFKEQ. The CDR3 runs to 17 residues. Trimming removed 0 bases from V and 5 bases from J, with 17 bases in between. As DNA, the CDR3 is TGTGCCAGCAGCCAAGATCATCGGAGACAGACGAACAATGAGCAGTTCTTC. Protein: CASSQDHRRQTNNEQFF.

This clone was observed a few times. The CDR3 sequence: CASSAQGAGSNQPQHF. The CDR3 bases are TGTGCCAGCAGTGCTCAGGGGGCCGGTAGCAATCAGCCCCAGCATTTT. The chain couples TRBV2 to TRBJ1-5; 8 bases align to TRBD1. Germline V CDR1 and CDR2: SNHLY, FYNNEI. Trimming cost V 4 bases and J 0 bases; bases outside gene matches: 5. The CDR3 has 16 amino acids.

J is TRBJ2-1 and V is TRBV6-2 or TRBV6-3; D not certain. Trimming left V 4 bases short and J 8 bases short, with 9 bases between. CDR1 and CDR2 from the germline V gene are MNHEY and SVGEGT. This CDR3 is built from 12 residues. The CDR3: CASSFRVDEQFF. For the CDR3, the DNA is TGTGCCAGCAGTTTTAGAGTGGATGAGCAGTTCTTC.

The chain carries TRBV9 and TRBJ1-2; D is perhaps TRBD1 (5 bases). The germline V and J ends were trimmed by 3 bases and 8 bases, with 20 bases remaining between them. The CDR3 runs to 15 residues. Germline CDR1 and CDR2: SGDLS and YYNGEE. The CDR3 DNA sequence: TGTGCCAGCAGCGGACTGGCGTCAGGGTCAGGAGGCTACACCTTC. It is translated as CASSGLASGSGGYTF.

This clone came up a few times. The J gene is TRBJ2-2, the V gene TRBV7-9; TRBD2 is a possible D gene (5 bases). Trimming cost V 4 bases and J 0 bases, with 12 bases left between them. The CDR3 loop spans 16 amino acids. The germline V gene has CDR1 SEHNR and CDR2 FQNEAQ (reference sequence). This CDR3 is CASSSQTTPNTGELFF. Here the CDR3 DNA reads TGTGCCAGCAGCTCACAGACTACACCGAACACCGGGGAGCTGTTTTTT.

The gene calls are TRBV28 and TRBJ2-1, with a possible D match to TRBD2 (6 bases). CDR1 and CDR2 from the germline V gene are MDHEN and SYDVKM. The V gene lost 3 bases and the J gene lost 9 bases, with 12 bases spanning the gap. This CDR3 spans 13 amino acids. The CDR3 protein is CASSLRGYGEQFF. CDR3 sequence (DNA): TGTGCCAGCAGTTTGCGGGGTTACGGTGAGCAGTTCTTC.

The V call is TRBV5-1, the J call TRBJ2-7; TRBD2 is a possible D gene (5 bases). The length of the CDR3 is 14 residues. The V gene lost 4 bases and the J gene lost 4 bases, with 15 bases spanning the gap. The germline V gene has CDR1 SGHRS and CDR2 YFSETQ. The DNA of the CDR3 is TGCGCCAGCAGCCCGGCTGGAGGTTCGTACGAGCAGTACTTC. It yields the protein CASSPAGGSYEQYF. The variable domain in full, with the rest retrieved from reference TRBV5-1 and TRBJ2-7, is KAGVTQTPRYLIKTRGQQVTLSCSPISGHRSVSWYQQTPGQGLQFLFEYFSETQRNKGNFPGRFSGRQFSNSRSEMNVSTLELGDSALYLCASSPAGGSYEQYFGPGTRLTVT.

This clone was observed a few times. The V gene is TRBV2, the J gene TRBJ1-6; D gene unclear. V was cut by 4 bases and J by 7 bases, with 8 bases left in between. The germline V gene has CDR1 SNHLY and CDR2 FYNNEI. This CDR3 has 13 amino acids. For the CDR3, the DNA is TGTGCCAGCAGTGGGGCCAGGAATTCACCCCTCCACTTT. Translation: CASSGARNSPLHF.

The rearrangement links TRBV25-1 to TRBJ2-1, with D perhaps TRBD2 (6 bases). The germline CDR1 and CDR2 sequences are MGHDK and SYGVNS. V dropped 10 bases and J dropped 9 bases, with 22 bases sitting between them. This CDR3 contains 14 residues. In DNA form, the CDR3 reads TGTGCCACCCAGAGACTAGTAGGGCCCGGTGAGCAGTTCTTC. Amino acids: CATQRLVGPGEQFF.

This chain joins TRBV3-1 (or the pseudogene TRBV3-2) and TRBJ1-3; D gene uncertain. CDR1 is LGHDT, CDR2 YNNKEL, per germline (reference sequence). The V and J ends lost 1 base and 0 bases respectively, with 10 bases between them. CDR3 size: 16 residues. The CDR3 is CASSQGTPGSGNTIYF. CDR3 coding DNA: TGTGCCAGCAGCCAAGGTACTCCGGGCTCTGGAAACACCATATATTTT.

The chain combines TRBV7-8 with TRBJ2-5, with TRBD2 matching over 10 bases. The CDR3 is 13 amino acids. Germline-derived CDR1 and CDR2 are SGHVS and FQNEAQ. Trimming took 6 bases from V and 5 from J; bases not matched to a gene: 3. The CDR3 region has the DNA TGTGCCAGCAGGGGGACTAGCGTTGAGACCCAGTACTTC. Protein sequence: CASRGTSVETQYF.

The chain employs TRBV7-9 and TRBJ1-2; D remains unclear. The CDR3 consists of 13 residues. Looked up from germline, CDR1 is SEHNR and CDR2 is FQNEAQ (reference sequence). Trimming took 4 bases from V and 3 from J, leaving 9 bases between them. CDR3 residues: CASSSEVHYGYTF. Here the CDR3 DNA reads TGTGCCAGCAGCTCCGAGGTTCACTATGGCTACACCTTC. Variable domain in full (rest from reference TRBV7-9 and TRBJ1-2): DTGVSQNPRHKITKRGQNVTFRCDPISEHNRLYWYRQTLGQGPEFLTYFQNEAQLEKSRLLSDRFSAERPKGSFSTLEIQRTEQGDSAMYLCASSSEVHYGYTFGSGTRLTVV.

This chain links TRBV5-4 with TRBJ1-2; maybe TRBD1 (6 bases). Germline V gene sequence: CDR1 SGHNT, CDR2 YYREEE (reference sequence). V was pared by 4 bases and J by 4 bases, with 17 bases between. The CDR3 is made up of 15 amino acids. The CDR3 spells CASSDHPGQLYGYTF. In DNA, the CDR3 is TGTGCCAGCAGCGATCATCCGGGACAACTCTATGGCTACACCTTC. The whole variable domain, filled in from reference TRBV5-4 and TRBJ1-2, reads ETGVTQSPTHLIKTRGQQVTLRCSSQSGHNTVSWYQQALGQGPQFIFQYYREEENGRGNFPPRFSGLQFPNYSSELNVNALELDDSALYLCASSDHPGQLYGYTFGSGTRLTVV.

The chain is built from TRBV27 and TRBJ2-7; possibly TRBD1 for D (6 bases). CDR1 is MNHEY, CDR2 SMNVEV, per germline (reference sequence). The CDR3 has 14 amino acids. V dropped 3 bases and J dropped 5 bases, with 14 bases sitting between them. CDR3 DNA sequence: TGTGCCAGCAGTTTGTTACAGGGCATTGACGAGCAGTACTTC. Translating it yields CASSLLQGIDEQYF.

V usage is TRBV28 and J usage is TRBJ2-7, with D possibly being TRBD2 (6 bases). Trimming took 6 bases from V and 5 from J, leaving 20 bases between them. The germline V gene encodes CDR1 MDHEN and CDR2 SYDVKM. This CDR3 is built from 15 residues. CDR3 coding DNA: TGTGCCAGCAGAGTGATAGGAGGAGGGGAGAACGAGCAGTACTTC. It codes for CASRVIGGGENEQYF.

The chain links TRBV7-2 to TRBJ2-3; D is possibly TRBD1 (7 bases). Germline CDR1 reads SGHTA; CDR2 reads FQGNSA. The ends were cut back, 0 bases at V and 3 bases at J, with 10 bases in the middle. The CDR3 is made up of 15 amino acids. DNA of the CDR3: TGTGCCAGCAGCTTAGCACAGGGGAGGACAGATACGCAGTATTTT. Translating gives CASSLAQGRTDTQYF.

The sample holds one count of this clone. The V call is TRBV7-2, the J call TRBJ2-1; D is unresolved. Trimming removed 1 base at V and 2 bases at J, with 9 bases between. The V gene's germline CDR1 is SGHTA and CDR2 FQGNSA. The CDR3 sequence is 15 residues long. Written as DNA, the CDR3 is TGTGCCAGCAGCTTAGGAGGTCTAACCTACAATGAGCAGTTCTTC. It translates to CASSLGGLTYNEQFF.